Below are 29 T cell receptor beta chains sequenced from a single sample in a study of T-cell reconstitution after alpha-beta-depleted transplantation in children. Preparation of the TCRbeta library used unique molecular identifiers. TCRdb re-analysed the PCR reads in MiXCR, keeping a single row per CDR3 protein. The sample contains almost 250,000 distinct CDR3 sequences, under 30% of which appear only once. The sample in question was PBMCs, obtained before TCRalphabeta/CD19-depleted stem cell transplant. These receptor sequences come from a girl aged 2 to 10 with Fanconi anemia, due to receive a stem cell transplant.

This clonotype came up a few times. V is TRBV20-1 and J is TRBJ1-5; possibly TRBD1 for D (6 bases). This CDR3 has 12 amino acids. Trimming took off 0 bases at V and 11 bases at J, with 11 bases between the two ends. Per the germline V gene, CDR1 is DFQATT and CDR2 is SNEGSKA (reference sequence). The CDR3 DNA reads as TGCAGTGCTAGAGAGGGGGCGCGTACCCAGCATTTT. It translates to CSAREGARTQHF.

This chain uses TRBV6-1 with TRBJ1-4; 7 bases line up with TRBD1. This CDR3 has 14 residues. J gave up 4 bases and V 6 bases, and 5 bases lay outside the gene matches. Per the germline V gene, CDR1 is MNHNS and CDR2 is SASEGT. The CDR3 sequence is CASSQRQGNEKLFF. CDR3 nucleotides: TGTGCCAGCAGCCAAAGACAGGGTAATGAAAAACTGTTTTTT.

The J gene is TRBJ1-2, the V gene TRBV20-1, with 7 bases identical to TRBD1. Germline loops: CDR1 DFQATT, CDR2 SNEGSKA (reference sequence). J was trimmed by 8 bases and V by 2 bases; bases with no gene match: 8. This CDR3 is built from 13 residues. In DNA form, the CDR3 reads TGCAGTGCTAGAACACAGGGGCGGCACGGCTACACCTTC. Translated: CSARTQGRHGYTF.

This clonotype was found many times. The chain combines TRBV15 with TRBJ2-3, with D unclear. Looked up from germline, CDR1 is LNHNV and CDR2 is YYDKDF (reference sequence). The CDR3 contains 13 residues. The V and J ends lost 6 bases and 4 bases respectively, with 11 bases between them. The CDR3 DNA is TGTGCCACCAGGAGAATCTTTGCAGATACGCAGTATTTT. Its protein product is CATRRIFADTQYF. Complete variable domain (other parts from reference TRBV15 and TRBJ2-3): DAMVIQNPRYQVTQFGKPVTLSCSQTLNHNVMYWYQQKSSQAPKLLFHYYDKDFNNEADTPDNFQSRRPNTSFCFLDIRSPGLGDTAMYLCATRRIFADTQYFGPGTRLTVL.

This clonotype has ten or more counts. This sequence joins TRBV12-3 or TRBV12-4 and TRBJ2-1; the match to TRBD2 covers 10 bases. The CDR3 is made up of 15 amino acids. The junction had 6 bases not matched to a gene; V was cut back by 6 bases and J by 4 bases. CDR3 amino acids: CASSSGLAVYNEQFF. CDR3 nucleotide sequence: TGTGCCAGCAGCAGCGGACTAGCGGTTTACAATGAGCAGTTCTTC.

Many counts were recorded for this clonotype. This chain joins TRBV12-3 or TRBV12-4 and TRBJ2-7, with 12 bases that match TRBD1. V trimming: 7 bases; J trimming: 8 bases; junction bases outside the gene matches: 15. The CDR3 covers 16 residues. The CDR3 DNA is TGTGCCAGCACCTCAGTGGGGTGGGACAGGGGGCGAAAGCAGTACTTC. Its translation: CASTSVGWDRGRKQYF.

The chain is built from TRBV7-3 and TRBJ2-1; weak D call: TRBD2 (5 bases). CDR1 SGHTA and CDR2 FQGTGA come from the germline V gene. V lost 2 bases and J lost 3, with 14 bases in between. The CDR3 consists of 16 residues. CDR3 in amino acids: CASSLDGTSNYNEQFF. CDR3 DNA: TGTGCCAGCAGCTTAGATGGAACTAGTAACTACAATGAGCAGTTCTTC.

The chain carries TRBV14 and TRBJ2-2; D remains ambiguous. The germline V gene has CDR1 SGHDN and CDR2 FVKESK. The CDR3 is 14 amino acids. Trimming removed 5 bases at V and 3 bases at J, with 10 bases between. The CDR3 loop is CASSSPTYTGELFF. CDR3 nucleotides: TGTGCCAGCAGCTCCCCCACTTACACCGGGGAGCTGTTTTTT.

In DNA, the CDR3 is TGTGCCAGCCTTGACTCCCTATACTACGAGCAGTACTTC. Translated: CASLDSLYYEQYF. V is TRBV6-2 or TRBV6-3 and J is TRBJ2-7; D not certain. Germline V gene data show CDR1 as MNHEY and CDR2 as SVGEGT. The length of the CDR3 is 13 residues. The V and J ends lost 8 bases and 3 bases respectively, with 14 bases between them.

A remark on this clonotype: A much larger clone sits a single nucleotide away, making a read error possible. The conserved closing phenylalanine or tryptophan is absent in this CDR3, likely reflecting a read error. The CDR3 coding sequence is TGCAGTGCTAATGGAGTGGGTGGCTACACCTAC. Translating it yields CSANGVGGYTY. The V gene is TRBV20-1, the J gene TRBJ1-2; D is uncertain. Trimming stripped 4 bases from V and 7 bases from J, with 10 bases between. CDR3 size: 11 residues. Germline lookup yields CDR1 DFQATT and CDR2 SNEGSKA (reference sequence).

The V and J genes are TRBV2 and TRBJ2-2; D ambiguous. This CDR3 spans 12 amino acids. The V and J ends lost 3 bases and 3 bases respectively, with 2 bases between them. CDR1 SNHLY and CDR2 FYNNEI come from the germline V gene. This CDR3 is CASSDYTGELFF. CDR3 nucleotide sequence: TGTGCCAGCAGTGATTACACCGGGGAGCTGTTTTTT. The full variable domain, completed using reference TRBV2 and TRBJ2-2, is EPEVTQTPSHQVTQMGQEVILRCVPISNHLYFYWYRQILGQKVEFLVSFYNNEISEKSEIFDDQFSVERPDGSNFTLKIRSTKLEDSAMYFCASSDYTGELFFGEGSRLTVL.

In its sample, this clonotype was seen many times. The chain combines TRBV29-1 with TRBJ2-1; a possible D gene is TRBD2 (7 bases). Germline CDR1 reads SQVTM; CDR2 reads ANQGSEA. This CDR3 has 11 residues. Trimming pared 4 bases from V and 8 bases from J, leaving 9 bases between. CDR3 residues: CSVGGGHEQFF. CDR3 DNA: TGCAGCGTTGGCGGGGGCCATGAGCAGTTCTTC.

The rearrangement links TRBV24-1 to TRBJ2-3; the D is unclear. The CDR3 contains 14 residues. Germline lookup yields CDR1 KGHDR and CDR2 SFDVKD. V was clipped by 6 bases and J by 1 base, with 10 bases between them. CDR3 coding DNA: TGTGCCACCAGTCTTGAAGGCCGCACAGATACGCAGTATTTT. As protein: CATSLEGRTDTQYF.

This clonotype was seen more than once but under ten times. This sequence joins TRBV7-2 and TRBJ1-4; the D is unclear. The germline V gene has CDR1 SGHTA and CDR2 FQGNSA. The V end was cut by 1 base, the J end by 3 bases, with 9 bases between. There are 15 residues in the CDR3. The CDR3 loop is CASSLVRLSNEKLFF. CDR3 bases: TGTGCCAGCAGCTTAGTCCGGCTATCTAATGAAAAACTGTTTTTT.

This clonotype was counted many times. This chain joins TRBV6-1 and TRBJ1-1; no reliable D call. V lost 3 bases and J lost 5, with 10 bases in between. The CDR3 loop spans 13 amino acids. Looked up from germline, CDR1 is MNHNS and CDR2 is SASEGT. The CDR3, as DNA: TGTGCCAGCAGTGACGAGGGAGGAACTGAAGCTTTCTTT. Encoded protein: CASSDEGGTEAFF.

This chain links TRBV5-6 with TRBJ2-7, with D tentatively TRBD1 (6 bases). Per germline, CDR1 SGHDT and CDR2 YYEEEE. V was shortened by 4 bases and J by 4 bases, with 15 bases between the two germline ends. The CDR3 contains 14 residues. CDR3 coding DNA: TGTGCCAGCAGCGGAACGGACAGCGCTTACGAGCAGTACTTC. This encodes CASSGTDSAYEQYF.

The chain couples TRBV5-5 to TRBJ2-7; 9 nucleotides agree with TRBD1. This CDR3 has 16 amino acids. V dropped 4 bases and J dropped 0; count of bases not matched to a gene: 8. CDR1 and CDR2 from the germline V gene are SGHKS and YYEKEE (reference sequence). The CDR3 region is CASSPGQGPPSYEQYF. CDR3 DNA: TGTGCCAGCAGCCCGGGACAGGGCCCACCCTCCTACGAGCAGTACTTC.

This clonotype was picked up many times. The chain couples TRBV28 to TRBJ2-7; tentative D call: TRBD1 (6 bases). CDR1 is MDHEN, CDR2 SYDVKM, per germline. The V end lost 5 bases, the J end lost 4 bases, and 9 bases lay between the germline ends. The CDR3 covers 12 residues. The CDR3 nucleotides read TGTGCCAGCAGTCTCGACAGGTACGAGCAGTACTTC. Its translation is CASSLDRYEQYF.

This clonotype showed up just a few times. The CDR3 spells CATKNTRDAYNEQFF. The CDR3 region has the DNA TGTGCCACCAAAAATACCCGGGATGCCTACAATGAGCAGTTCTTC. This chain joins TRBV24-1 and TRBJ2-1; perhaps TRBD2 as D (5 bases). This CDR3 is built from 15 residues. CDR1 KGHDR and CDR2 SFDVKD come from the germline V gene. The V gene lost 8 bases and the J gene lost 2 bases, with 15 bases spanning the gap.

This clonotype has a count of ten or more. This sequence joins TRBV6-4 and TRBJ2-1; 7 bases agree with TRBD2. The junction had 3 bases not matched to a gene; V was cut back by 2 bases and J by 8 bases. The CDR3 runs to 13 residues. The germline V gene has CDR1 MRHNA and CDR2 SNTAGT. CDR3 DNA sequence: TGTGCCAGCAGTGACAGGGGAGGGGATGAGCAGTTCTTC. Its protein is CASSDRGGDEQFF.

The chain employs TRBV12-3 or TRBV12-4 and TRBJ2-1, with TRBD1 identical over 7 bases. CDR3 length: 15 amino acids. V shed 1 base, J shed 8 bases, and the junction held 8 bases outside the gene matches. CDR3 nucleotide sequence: TGTGCCAGCAGTTTAGGTAGGGGGCAGGGGGATGAGCAGTTCTTC. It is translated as CASSLGRGQGDEQFF.

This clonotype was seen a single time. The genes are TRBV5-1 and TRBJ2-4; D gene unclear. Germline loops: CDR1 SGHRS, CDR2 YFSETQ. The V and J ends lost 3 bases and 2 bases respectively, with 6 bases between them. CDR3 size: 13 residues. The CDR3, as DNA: TGCGCCAGCAGCTATGGTTCCAAAAACATTCAGTACTTC. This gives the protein CASSYGSKNIQYF.

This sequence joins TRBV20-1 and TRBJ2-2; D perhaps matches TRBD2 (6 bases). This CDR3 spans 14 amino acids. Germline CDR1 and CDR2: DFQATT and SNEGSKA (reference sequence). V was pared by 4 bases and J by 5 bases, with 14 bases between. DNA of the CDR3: TGCAGTGCTACAGGGACTTTGACAACCGGGGAGCTGTTTTTT. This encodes CSATGTLTTGELFF.

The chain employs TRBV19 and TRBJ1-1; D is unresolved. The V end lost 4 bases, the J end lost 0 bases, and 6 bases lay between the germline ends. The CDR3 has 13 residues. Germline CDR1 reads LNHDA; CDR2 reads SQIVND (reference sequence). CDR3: CASSTVMNTEAFF. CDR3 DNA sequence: TGTGCCAGTAGTACGGTAATGAACACTGAAGCTTTCTTT.

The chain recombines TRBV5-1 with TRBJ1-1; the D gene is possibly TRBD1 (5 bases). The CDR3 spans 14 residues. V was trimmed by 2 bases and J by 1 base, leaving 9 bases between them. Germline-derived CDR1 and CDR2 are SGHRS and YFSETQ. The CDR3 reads CASSFTGGNTEAFF. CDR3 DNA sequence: TGCGCCAGCAGCTTTACAGGAGGGAACACTGAAGCTTTCTTT.

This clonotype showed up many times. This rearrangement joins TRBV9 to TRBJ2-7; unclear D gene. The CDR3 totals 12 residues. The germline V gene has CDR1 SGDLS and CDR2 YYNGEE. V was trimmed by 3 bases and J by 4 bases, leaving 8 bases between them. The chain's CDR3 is CASSDDSYEQYF. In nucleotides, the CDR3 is TGTGCCAGCAGCGACGACTCGTACGAGCAGTACTTC.

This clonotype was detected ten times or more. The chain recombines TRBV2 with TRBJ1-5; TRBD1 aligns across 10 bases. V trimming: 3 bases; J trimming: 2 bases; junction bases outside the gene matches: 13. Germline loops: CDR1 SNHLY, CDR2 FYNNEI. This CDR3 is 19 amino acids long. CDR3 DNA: TGTGCCAGCAGTGACGCCCGGACAGGGGGGACGAGGGGCAATCAGCCCCAGCATTTT. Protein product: CASSDARTGGTRGNQPQHF.

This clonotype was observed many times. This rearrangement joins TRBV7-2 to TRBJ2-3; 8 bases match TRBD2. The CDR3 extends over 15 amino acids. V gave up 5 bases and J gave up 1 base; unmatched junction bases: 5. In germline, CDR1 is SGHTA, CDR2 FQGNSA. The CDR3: CASSLQLAGTDTQYF. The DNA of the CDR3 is TGTGCCAGCAGCCTTCAACTAGCGGGCACAGATACGCAGTATTTT. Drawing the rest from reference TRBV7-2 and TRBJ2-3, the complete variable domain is GAGVSQSPSNKVTEKGKDVELRCDPISGHTALYWYRQSLGQGLEFLIYFQGNSAPDKSGLPSDRFSAERTGGSVSTLTIQRTQQEDSAVYLCASSLQLAGTDTQYFGPGTRLTVL.

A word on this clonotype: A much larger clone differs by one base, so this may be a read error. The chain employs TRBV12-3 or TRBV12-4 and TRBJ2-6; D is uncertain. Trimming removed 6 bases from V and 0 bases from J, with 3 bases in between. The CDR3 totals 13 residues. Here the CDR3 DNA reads TGTGCCAGCAGGAGCTCTGGGGCCAACGTCCTGACTTTC. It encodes CASRSSGANVLTF.